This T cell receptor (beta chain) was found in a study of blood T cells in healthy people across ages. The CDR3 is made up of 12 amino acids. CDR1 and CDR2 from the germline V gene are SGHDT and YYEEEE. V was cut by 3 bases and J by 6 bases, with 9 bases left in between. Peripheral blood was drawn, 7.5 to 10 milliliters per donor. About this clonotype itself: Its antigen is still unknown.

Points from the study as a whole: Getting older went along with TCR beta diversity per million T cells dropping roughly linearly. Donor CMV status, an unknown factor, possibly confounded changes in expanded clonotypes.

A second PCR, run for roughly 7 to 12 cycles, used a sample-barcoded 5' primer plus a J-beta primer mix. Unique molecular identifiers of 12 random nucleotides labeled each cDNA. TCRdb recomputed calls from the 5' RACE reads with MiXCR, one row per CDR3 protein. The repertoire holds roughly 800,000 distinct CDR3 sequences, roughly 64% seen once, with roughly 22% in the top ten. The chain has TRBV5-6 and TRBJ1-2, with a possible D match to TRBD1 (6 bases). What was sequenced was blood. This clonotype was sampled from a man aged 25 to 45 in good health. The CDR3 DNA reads TGTGCCAGCAGCTCGAGGACAGATGGCTACACCTTC. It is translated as CASSSRTDGYTF.